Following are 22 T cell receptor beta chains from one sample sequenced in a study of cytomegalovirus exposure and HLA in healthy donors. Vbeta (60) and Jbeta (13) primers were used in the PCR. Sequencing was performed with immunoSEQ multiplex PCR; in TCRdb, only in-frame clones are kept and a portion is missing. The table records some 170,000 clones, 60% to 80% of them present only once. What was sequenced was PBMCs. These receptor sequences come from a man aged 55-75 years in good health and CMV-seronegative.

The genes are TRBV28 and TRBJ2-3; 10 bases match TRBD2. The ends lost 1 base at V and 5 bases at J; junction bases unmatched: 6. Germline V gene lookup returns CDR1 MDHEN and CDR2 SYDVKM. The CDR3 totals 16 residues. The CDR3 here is CASSLSLAGGQDTQYF. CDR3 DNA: TGTGCCAGCAGTTTATCCTTAGCGGGGGGACAAGATACGCAGTATTTT.

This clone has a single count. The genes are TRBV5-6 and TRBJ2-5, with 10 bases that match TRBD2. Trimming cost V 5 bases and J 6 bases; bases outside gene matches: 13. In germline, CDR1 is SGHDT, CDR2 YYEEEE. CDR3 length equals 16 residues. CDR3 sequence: CASSHRSGRDLKTQYF. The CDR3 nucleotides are TGTGCCAGCAGTCACCGCAGCGGGAGGGATTTAAAGACCCAGTACTTC.

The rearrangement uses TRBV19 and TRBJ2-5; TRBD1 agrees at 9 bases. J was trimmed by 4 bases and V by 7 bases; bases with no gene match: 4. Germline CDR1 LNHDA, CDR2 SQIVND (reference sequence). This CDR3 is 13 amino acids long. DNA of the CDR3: TGTGCCAGTACTCAGGACAGGGGAGAGACCCAGTACTTC. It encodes CASTQDRGETQYF.

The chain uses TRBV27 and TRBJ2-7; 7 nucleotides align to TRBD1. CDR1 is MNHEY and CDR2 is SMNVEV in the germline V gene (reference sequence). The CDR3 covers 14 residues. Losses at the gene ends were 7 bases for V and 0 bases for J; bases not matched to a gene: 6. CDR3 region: CASMPGQSSYEQYF. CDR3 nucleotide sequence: TGTGCCAGCATGCCGGGACAGAGCTCCTACGAGCAGTACTTC.

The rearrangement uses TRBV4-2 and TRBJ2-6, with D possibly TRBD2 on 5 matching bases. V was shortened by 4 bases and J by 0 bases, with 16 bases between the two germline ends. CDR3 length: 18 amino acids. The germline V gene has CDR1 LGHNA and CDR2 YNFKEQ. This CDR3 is CASSLYLAPSSGANVLTF. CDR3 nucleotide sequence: TGTGCCAGCAGCCTCTATTTAGCGCCGAGCTCTGGGGCCAACGTCCTGACTTTC.

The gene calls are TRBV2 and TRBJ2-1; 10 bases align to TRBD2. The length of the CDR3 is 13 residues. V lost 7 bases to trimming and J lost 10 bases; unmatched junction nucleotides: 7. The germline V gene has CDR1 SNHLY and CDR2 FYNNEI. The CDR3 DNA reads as TGTGCCAGCAAACTAGCGGGATTTGGGGAGCAGTTCTTC. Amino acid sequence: CASKLAGFGEQFF.

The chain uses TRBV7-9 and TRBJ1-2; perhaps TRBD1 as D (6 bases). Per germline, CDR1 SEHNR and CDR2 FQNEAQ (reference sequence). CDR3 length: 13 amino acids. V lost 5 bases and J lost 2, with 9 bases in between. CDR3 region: CASSVGQNYGYTF. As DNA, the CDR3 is TGTGCCAGCAGCGTGGGACAAAACTATGGCTACACCTTC.

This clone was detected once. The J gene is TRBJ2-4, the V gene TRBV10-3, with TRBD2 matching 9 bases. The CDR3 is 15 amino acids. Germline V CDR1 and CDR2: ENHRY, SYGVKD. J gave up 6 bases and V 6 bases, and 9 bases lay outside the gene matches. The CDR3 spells CAISAGGRLGNIQYF. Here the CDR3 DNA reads TGTGCCATCAGCGCGGGAGGGCGTTTGGGAAACATTCAGTACTTC.

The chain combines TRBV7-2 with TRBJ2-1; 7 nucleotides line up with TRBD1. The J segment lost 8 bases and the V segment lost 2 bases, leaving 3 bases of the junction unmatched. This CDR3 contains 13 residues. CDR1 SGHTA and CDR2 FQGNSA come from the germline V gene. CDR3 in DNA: TGTGCCAGCAGCTTACGAGGGGGCTATGAGCAGTTCTTC. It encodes CASSLRGGYEQFF.

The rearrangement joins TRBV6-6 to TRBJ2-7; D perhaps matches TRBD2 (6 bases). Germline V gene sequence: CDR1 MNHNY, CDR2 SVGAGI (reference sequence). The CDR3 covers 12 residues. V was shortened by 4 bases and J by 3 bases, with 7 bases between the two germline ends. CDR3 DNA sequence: TGTGCCAGCAGTTTGGAGGGCTACGAGCAGTACTTC. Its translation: CASSLEGYEQYF.

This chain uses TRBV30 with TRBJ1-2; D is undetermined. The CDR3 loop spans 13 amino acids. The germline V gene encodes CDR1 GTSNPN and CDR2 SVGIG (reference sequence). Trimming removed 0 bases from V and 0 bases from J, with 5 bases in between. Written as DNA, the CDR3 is TGTGCCTGGAGTGTTGGCTCTAACTATGGCTACACCTTC. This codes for CAWSVGSNYGYTF.

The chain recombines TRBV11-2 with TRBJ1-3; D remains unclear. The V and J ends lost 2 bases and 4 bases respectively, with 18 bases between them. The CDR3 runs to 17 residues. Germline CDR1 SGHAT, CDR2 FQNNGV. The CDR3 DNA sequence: TGTGCCAGCAGCTTATTCGAGGACTCCATGGGGGGAAACACCATATATTTT. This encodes CASSLFEDSMGGNTIYF. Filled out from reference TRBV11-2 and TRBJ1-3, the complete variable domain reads EAGVAQSPRYKIIEKRQSVAFWCNPISGHATLYWYQQILGQGPKLLIQFQNNGVVDDSQLPKDRFSAERLKGVDSTLKIQPAKLEDSAVYLCASSLFEDSMGGNTIYFGEGSWLTVV.

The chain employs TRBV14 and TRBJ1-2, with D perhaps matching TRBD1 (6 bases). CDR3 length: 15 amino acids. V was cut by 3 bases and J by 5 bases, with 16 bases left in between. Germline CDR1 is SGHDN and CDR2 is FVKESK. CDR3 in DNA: TGTGCCAGCAGCCAGACGTCAGGGGTCGGGTATGGCTACACCTTC. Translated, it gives CASSQTSGVGYGYTF.

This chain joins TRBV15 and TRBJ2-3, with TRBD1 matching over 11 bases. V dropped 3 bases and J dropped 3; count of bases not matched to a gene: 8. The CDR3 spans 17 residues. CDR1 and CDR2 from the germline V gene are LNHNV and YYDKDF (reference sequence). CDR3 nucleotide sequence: TGTGCCACCAGCAGGCTAGGGACAGGGGGAAGGACAGATACGCAGTATTTT. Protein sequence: CATSRLGTGGRTDTQYF.

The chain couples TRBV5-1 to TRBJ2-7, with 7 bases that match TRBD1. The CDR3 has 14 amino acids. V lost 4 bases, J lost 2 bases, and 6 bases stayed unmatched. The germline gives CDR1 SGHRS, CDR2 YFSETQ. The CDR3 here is CASSPRDSTYEQYF. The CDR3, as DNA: TGCGCCAGCAGCCCCCGGGACAGCACCTACGAGCAGTACTTC.

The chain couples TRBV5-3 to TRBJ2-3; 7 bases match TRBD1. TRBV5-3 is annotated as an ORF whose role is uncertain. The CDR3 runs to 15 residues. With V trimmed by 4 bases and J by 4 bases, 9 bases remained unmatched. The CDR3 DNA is TGTGCCAGAAGCCGAGGACAGGATCAAGCAGATACGCAGTATTTT. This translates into CARSRGQDQADTQYF.

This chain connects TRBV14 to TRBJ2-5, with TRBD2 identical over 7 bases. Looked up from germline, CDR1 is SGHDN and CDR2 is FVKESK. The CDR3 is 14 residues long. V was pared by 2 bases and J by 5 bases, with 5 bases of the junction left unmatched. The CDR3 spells CASSQNGGSETQYF. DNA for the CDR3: TGTGCCAGCAGCCAAAATGGCGGGAGTGAGACCCAGTACTTC.

The chain's CDR3 is CASSPRGGSNQPQHF. For the CDR3, the DNA is TGTGCCAGCAGTCCCCGCGGGGGAAGCAATCAGCCCCAGCATTTT. This rearrangement joins TRBV6-5 to TRBJ1-5; maybe TRBD1 (5 bases). The CDR3 spans 15 residues. V was clipped by 5 bases and J by 1 base, with 12 bases between them. Germline V gives CDR1 MNHEY, CDR2 SVGAGI.

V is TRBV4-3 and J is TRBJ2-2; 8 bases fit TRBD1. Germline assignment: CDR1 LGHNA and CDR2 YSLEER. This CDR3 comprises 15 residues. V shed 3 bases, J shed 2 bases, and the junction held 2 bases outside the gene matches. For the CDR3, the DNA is TGCGCCAGCAGCCACCAGGGGGCTAACACCGGGGAGCTGTTTTTT. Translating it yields CASSHQGANTGELFF.

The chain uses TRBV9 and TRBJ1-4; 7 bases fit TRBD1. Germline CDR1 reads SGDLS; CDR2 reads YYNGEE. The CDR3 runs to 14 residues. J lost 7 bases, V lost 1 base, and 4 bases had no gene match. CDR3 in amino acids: CASSVRGQAEKLFF. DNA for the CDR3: TGTGCCAGCAGCGTAAGGGGGCAGGCTGAAAAACTGTTTTTT.

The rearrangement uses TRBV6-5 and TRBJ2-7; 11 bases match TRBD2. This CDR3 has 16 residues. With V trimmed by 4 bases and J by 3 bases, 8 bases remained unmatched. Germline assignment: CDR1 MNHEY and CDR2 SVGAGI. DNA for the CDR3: TGTGCCAGCAGTTCACCCGGGACTAGCGGACACTACGAGCAGTACTTC. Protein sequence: CASSSPGTSGHYEQYF.

CDR3 sequence: CASSFLALGTGAEAFF. The CDR3 nucleotides are TGTGCCAGCAGTTTTCTGGCTCTCGGGACAGGGGCTGAAGCTTTCTTT. The V gene is TRBV6-6, the J gene TRBJ1-1; 10 nucleotides line up with TRBD1. Germline lookup yields CDR1 MNHNY and CDR2 SVGAGI (reference sequence). Trimming took 4 bases from V and 6 from J; bases not matched to a gene: 11. The CDR3 contains 16 residues.